One and the same sample provided the 12 T cell receptor beta chains below, sequenced in a study of blood T cell repertoires in COVID-19. Only in-frame clones appear in the TCRdb table, and some are missing; sequencing was by immunoSEQ multiplex PCR. Here the sample spans roughly 50,000 clones, roughly 84% being singletons. The sequencing sample was made of peripheral blood. These receptors were obtained from a woman at least 80 years old with acute or convalescent COVID-19.

This rearrangement joins TRBV5-1 to TRBJ1-2, with 7 nucleotides matching TRBD1. The trim removed 0 bases at V and 5 bases at J, leaving 7 bases unmatched. The CDR3 has 15 amino acids. Per the germline V gene, CDR1 is SGHRS and CDR2 is YFSETQ. The CDR3 reads CASSLGDSELYGYTF. CDR3 DNA: TGCGCCAGCAGCTTGGGGGACAGTGAATTATATGGCTACACCTTC. The full variable domain, in which reference TRBV5-1 and TRBJ1-2 provide the parts outside the CDR3, is KAGVTQTPRYLIKTRGQQVTLSCSPISGHRSVSWYQQTPGQGLQFLFEYFSETQRNKGNFPGRFSGRQFSNSRSEMNVSTLELGDSALYLCASSLGDSELYGYTFGSGTRLTVV.

The rearrangement links TRBV18 to TRBJ2-2; 11 bases are a match to TRBD2. Trimming took 4 bases from V and 5 from J; bases not matched to a gene: 3. Germline CDR1 is KGHSH and CDR2 is LQKENI. The CDR3 has 15 amino acids. CDR3 amino acids: CASSRGTSGTGELFF. CDR3 sequence (DNA): TGTGCCAGCTCACGCGGGACTAGCGGAACCGGGGAGCTGTTTTTT.

Written as DNA, the CDR3 is TGTGCCAGCAGTGAACTTGACAGGAGGAACACTGAAGCTTTCTTT. It specifies CASSELDRRNTEAFF. V gene TRBV6-1 combines with J gene TRBJ1-1; D possibly corresponds to TRBD1 (6 bases). CDR1 MNHNS and CDR2 SASEGT come from the germline V gene. The CDR3 runs 15 residues. V was cut by 2 bases and J by 1 base, with 11 bases left in between.

This clone was seen once. The chain links TRBV5-6 to TRBJ1-5; the match to TRBD1 covers 9 bases. V lost 0 bases and J lost 7; bases outside the gene matches: 2. CDR3 length: 14 amino acids. Germline CDR1 and CDR2: SGHDT and YYEEEE. The CDR3 nucleotides read TGTGCCAGCAGCTTGGGACAGGGGGGACAGCCCCAGCATTTT. It is translated as CASSLGQGGQPQHF.

The rearrangement links TRBV3-1 (or the pseudogene TRBV3-2) to TRBJ2-6; 7 bases align to TRBD2. CDR3 length equals 17 residues. The germline V gene has CDR1 LGHDT and CDR2 YNNKEL (reference sequence). The V segment lost 0 bases and the J segment 2 bases; nucleotides outside the gene matches: 4. The CDR3 loop reads CASSQDGRGAGANVLTF. DNA of the CDR3: TGTGCCAGCAGCCAAGATGGGAGGGGAGCTGGGGCCAACGTCCTGACTTTC.

This sequence joins TRBV29-1 and TRBJ1-1; D gene ambiguous. CDR3 size: 14 residues. V dropped 3 bases and J dropped 5 bases, with 16 bases sitting between them. Germline-derived CDR1 and CDR2 are SQVTM and ANQGSEA. The CDR3 spells CSVDLGSTGTEAFF. The CDR3 DNA is TGCAGCGTTGATTTAGGATCAACGGGGACTGAAGCTTTCTTT. Using reference TRBV29-1 and TRBJ1-1 for the parts outside the CDR3, the full variable domain is SAVISQKPSRDICQRGTSLTIQCQVDSQVTMMFWYRQQPGQSLTLIATANQGSEATYESGFVIDKFPISRPNLTFSTLTVSNMSPEDSSIYLCSVDLGSTGTEAFFGQGTRLTVV.

The chain is built from TRBV6-5 and TRBJ2-3; TRBD2 is a possible D gene (6 bases). Germline values: CDR1 MNHEY, CDR2 SVGAGI. The CDR3 runs to 16 residues. Trimming removed 0 bases at V and 2 bases at J, with 12 bases between. The CDR3 is CASSYSLLAPTDTQYF. CDR3 sequence (DNA): TGTGCCAGCAGTTACTCTTTACTAGCACCCACAGATACGCAGTATTTT.

This chain connects TRBV7-2 to TRBJ1-5; TRBD1 might be the D (6 bases). The V end lost 5 bases, the J end lost 5 bases, and 13 bases lay between the germline ends. The CDR3 runs to 14 residues. The germline V gene has CDR1 SGHTA and CDR2 FQGNSA. This CDR3 reads CASSKDRFHQPQHF. Here the CDR3 DNA reads TGTGCCAGCAGCAAAGACAGGTTCCATCAGCCCCAGCATTTT. The variable domain in full, completed from reference TRBV7-2 and TRBJ1-5, reads GAGVSQSPSNKVTEKGKDVELRCDPISGHTALYWYRQSLGQGLEFLIYFQGNSAPDKSGLPSDRFSAERTGGSVSTLTIQRTQQEDSAVYLCASSKDRFHQPQHFGDGTRLSIL.

This chain uses TRBV5-1 with TRBJ2-7, with TRBD1 as a possible D gene (6 bases). Per the germline V gene, CDR1 is SGHRS and CDR2 is YFSETQ. CDR3 size: 16 residues. V was clipped by 4 bases and J by 0 bases, with 17 bases between them. The CDR3 coding sequence is TGCGCCAGCAGCCCAGCCCCAGGGGCAAGCTCCTACGAGCAGTACTTC. The encoded protein is CASSPAPGASSYEQYF.

The CDR3 is CASSLAGTGGYNEQFF. DNA for the CDR3: TGCGCCAGCAGCTTGGCCGGGACAGGGGGCTACAATGAGCAGTTCTTC. The chain combines TRBV5-1 with TRBJ2-1; 11 bases line up with TRBD1. CDR3 length: 16 amino acids. Germline V gene sequence: CDR1 SGHRS, CDR2 YFSETQ. The J segment lost 3 bases and the V segment lost 0 bases, leaving 2 bases of the junction unmatched.

This clone has more than one count but fewer than ten. The chain carries TRBV12-2 and TRBJ1-3; the tabulated D call, TRBD1, remains unverified against the DNA. TRBV12-2 is a documented pseudogene. CDR3 length equals 17 residues. For the CDR3, the DNA is TGTGCAAGTCGCTTAGGGACAGAGAAGTTCTCTGGAAACACCATATATTTT. Amino acid sequence: CASRLGTEKFSGNTIYF.

The J gene is TRBJ1-2, the V gene TRBV10-3, with 8 bases fitting TRBD1. CDR1 is ENHRY and CDR2 is SYGVKD in the germline V gene. J lost 4 bases, V lost 9 bases, and 16 bases had no gene match. The CDR3 consists of 16 residues. CDR3 sequence (DNA): TGTGCCATAACCGGGGGACAGTCCCAGGGGGCCTATGGCTACACCTTC. Translation: CAITGGQSQGAYGYTF.